A selection of T cell receptor beta chains follows, all from one sample in a study of blood T cells in healthy people across ages. TCRdb itself ran the 5' RACE reads through MiXCR, one entry per CDR3 protein. Found here are 750,000 to 950,000 distinct CDR3 sequences, about 29% of them singletons; the top ten hold more than 8.5%. The same data also contributed to another study, on T cells of mothers and their children.

Sequencing used blood. The receptors derive from a woman aged 40 to 50 in good health. Both conserved end residues are part of each CDR3. The D gene is left open where the match is weak. Not every row has a clone size; where given, it reads once, few, many or a size class.

v_call	j_call	d_call	clone_size	cdr3_aa	cdr3_nt
TRBV3-1	TRBJ1-6	NA	NA	CASSPQRGDNSPLHF	TGTGCCAGCAGCCCGCAACGGGGCGATAATTCACCCCTCCACTTT
TRBV5-1	TRBJ2-7	TRBD2	many	CASSLNPGLAGQGDEQYF	TGCGCCAGCAGCTTAAACCCGGGACTAGCGGGGCAAGGGGACGAGCAGTACTTC
TRBV7-9	TRBJ2-1	NA	NA	CASSLLGQTWKEFF	TGTGCCAGCAGCTTACTTGGCCAGACTTGGAAGGAGTTCTTC
TRBV12-3/TRBV12-4	TRBJ2-1	TRBD2	NA	CASSLGGGRPGEQFF	TGTGCCAGCAGTTTAGGCGGGGGTCGCCCGGGTGAGCAGTTCTTC
TRBV9	TRBJ2-3	TRBD1	NA	CASSVRQGRTDTQYF	TGTGCCAGCAGCGTTAGACAGGGCCGGACAGATACGCAGTATTTT
TRBV5-1	TRBJ2-7	TRBD1	many	CASSTTGGNEQYF	TGCGCCAGCAGCACCACAGGGGGAAACGAGCAGTACTTC
TRBV12-3/TRBV12-4	TRBJ1-2	TRBD1	few	CTSSFSGTGQGYTF	TGTACCAGCAGTTTTTCCGGGACAGGGCAAGGCTACACCTTC
TRBV10-3	TRBJ2-5	TRBD1	many	CAIRDTGGLETQYF	TGTGCCATCAGAGATACAGGGGGCCTGGAGACCCAGTACTTC
TRBV12-3/TRBV12-4	TRBJ2-4	NA	many	CASSYRASAKNIQYF	TGTGCCAGCAGTTACCGAGCGAGTGCCAAAAACATTCAGTACTTC
TRBV5-1	TRBJ2-5	TRBD1	few	CASSSQPGGQETQYF	TGCGCCAGCAGCAGCCAACCAGGGGGCCAAGAGACCCAGTACTTC
TRBV2	TRBJ2-3	TRBD2	few	CANSDLAGGTDTQYF	TGTGCCAACAGTGATCTAGCGGGAGGCACAGATACGCAGTATTTT
TRBV12-3/TRBV12-4	TRBJ2-1	TRBD1	NA	CASRLTGAPYNEQFF	TGTGCCAGCAGATTAACAGGGGCGCCCTACAATGAGCAGTTCTTC
TRBV6-1	TRBJ2-7	NA	many	CASKFGGGSSYEQYF	TGTGCCAGCAAGTTTGGCGGAGGCAGCTCCTACGAGCAGTACTTC
TRBV7-2	TRBJ2-7	NA	many	CASSLPQNYEQYF	TGTGCCAGCAGCTTACCGCAAAACTACGAGCAGTACTTC
TRBV20-1	TRBJ2-7	TRBD2	many	CSAPGLAGVHSYEQYF	TGCAGTGCCCCGGGACTAGCGGGGGTCCATTCCTACGAGCAGTACTTC
TRBV9	TRBJ2-5	NA	NA	CASSLTSGFVDEQYF	TGTGCCAGCAGCTTGACAAGCGGGTTCGTGGATGAGCAGTACTTC
TRBV21-1	TRBJ1-1	NA	NA	CASSKVGIKGSEARNTEAFF	TGTGCCAGCAGCAAAGTGGGGATTAAAGGATCGGAGGCAAGGAACACTGAAGCTTTCTTT
TRBV7-2	TRBJ2-3	TRBD2	NA	CARLPPSGGGTDTQYF	TGTGCCAGACTGCCCCCTAGCGGGGGGGGCACAGATACGCAGTATTTT
TRBV28	TRBJ2-5	NA	NA	CASRTDTLQETQYF	TGTGCCAGCAGGACGGACACCCTCCAAGAGACCCAGTACTTC
TRBV12-3/TRBV12-4	TRBJ2-3	NA	few	CASSRGPPAQYF	TGTGCCAGCAGTCGCGGACCCCCGGCGCAGTATTTT
TRBV5-1	TRBJ2-3	NA	NA	CASSRTFTDTQYF	TGCGCCAGCAGCCGGACTTTCACAGATACGCAGTATTTT
TRBV7-2	TRBJ1-5	NA	NA	CASSPSGAVGQPQHF	TGTGCCAGCAGCCCCTCTGGGGCCGTAGGGCAGCCCCAGCATTTT
TRBV11-2	TRBJ1-1	NA	few	CASSSLITGSNTEAFF	TGTGCCAGCAGCTCCCTAATTACAGGGAGTAACACTGAAGCTTTCTTT
TRBV6-1	TRBJ2-3	NA	NA	CASIGLGNTQYF	TGCGCCAGCATAGGTTTGGGGAATACGCAGTATTTT
TRBV13	TRBJ2-5	TRBD2	many	CASSSRTSGDWETQYF	TGTGCCAGCAGCTCCCGGACTAGCGGGGATTGGGAGACCCAGTACTTC
TRBV7-9	TRBJ2-7	NA	few	CAGSPAGQPYEQYF	TGTGCCGGCAGCCCCGCCGGACAGCCCTACGAGCAGTACTTC
TRBV7-2	TRBJ2-5	TRBD2	once	CASSLSASGGPETQYF	TGTGCCAGCAGCTTATCGGCTAGCGGGGGGCCAGAGACCCAGTACTTC
TRBV15	TRBJ2-4	NA	few	CATSRMTEAKNIQYF	TGTGCCACCAGCCGTATGACCGAAGCCAAAAACATTCAGTACTTC
TRBV7-3	TRBJ2-2	NA	NA	CASSLTDDLVGELFF	TGTGCCAGCAGCTTAACGGACGATCTGGTCGGGGAGCTGTTTTTT